These T cell receptor beta chains were read from a single sample in a study of cytomegalovirus exposure and HLA in healthy donors. The method was immunoSEQ multiplex PCR; TCRdb's version includes in-frame clones alone and lacks a portion of them. Here the sample spans about 160,000 clones, roughly 85% being singletons. Sequenced: PBMCs. These receptors originate from a man younger than 30 in good health and CMV-seropositive. The CDR3 runs from the conserved cysteine through the conserved F or W. Each record gives: V gene, clone size, J gene, D gene, CDR3 DNA, CDR3 protein. The D gene is left open where the match is weak. For some rows the clone size is stated as once, few or many, or as a class when expanded; others skip it.

V gene: TRBV7-6; clone size: NA; J gene: TRBJ2-7; D gene: NA; CDR3 DNA: TGTGCCAGCAGCTCTAGAGGTGAGCCCGAGCAGTACTTC; CDR3 protein: CASSSRGEPEQYF
V gene: TRBV11-2; clone size: NA; J gene: TRBJ2-1; D gene: TRBD2; CDR3 DNA: TGTGCCAGCAGGCCTCCGGGACTAGCGGGTCAAAATGAGCAGTTCTTC; CDR3 protein: CASRPPGLAGQNEQFF
V gene: TRBV5-1; clone size: NA; J gene: TRBJ2-3; D gene: TRBD2; CDR3 DNA: TGCGCCAGCAGCTTGTCTAGCGGAGGAAGCACAGATACGCAGTATTTT; CDR3 protein: CASSLSSGGSTDTQYF
V gene: TRBV28; clone size: NA; J gene: TRBJ2-3; D gene: NA; CDR3 DNA: TGTGCCAGCAGTTTACCCCCCCCGGGGGCAGATACGCAGTATTTT; CDR3 protein: CASSLPPPGADTQYF
V gene: TRBV28; clone size: NA; J gene: TRBJ1-5; D gene: TRBD1; CDR3 DNA: TGTGCCAGCATAGGAAGGGGGCGCCCCAATCAGCCCCAGCATTTT; CDR3 protein: CASIGRGRPNQPQHF
V gene: TRBV5-6; clone size: NA; J gene: TRBJ1-5; D gene: NA; CDR3 DNA: TGTGCCAGCAGCTTGGGGGCCAGTCAGCCCCAGCATTTT; CDR3 protein: CASSLGASQPQHF
V gene: TRBV7-9; clone size: NA; J gene: TRBJ1-1; D gene: TRBD1; CDR3 DNA: TGTGCCAGCAGCCCCCCGGGACAGATGAACACTGAAGCTTTCTTT; CDR3 protein: CASSPPGQMNTEAFF
V gene: TRBV5-1; clone size: NA; J gene: TRBJ1-2; D gene: NA; CDR3 DNA: TGCGCCAGCAGCCTCGGGGGGCCTTCCTATGGCTACACCTTC; CDR3 protein: CASSLGGPSYGYTF
V gene: TRBV5-1; clone size: NA; J gene: TRBJ2-7; D gene: TRBD2; CDR3 DNA: TGCGCCAGCACCCCGGGGGGGGGATCCTACGAGCAGTACTTC; CDR3 protein: CASTPGGGSYEQYF
V gene: TRBV7-2; clone size: NA; J gene: TRBJ1-1; D gene: NA; CDR3 DNA: TGTGCCAGCAGCTTACTGGGGAGGGACACTGAAGCTTTCTTT; CDR3 protein: CASSLLGRDTEAFF
V gene: TRBV11-3; clone size: few; J gene: TRBJ2-5; D gene: TRBD2; CDR3 DNA: TGTGCCAGCAGCCTCGGGACTAGCGGGAGCTCGGAGACCCAGTACTTC; CDR3 protein: CASSLGTSGSSETQYF
V gene: TRBV7-9; clone size: NA; J gene: TRBJ1-3; D gene: NA; CDR3 DNA: TGTGCCAGCGGGGCGGACGGAAACATTATAAACTCTGGAAACACCATATATTTT; CDR3 protein: CASGADGNIINSGNTIYF
V gene: TRBV30; clone size: once; J gene: TRBJ2-3; D gene: TRBD2; CDR3 DNA: TGTGCCTCGACTAGCGGGTTAGGTGCAGATACGCAGTATTTT; CDR3 protein: CASTSGLGADTQYF
V gene: TRBV5-1; clone size: NA; J gene: TRBJ1-4; D gene: NA; CDR3 DNA: TGCGCCAGCAGCTTAACTGCAACTAATGAAAAACTGTTTTTT; CDR3 protein: CASSLTATNEKLFF
V gene: TRBV7-8; clone size: NA; J gene: TRBJ1-1; D gene: TRBD1; CDR3 DNA: TGTGCCAGCAGCTTGGGGACAGTGAACACTGAAGCTTTCTTT; CDR3 protein: CASSLGTVNTEAFF
V gene: TRBV6-1; clone size: NA; J gene: TRBJ1-3; D gene: NA; CDR3 DNA: TGTGCCAGCAGTGAGAAGCAGGTCTCTGGAAACACCATATATTTT; CDR3 protein: CASSEKQVSGNTIYF
V gene: TRBV5-1; clone size: NA; J gene: TRBJ1-3; D gene: NA; CDR3 DNA: TGCGCCAGCAGCTTGGAGGGTGACAGGCGGATTGGAAACACCATATATTTT; CDR3 protein: CASSLEGDRRIGNTIYF
V gene: TRBV5-1; clone size: NA; J gene: TRBJ1-2; D gene: TRBD1; CDR3 DNA: TGCGCCAGCAGCTTGACCGGTTGGACAGGAGAGGGCTACACCTTC; CDR3 protein: CASSLTGWTGEGYTF
V gene: TRBV5-1; clone size: NA; J gene: TRBJ2-6; D gene: NA; CDR3 DNA: TGCGCCAGCAGCCGGGGTTCTGGGGCCAACGTCCTGACTTTC; CDR3 protein: CASSRGSGANVLTF
V gene: TRBV5-1; clone size: NA; J gene: TRBJ1-1; D gene: NA; CDR3 DNA: TGCGCCAGCAGCTTGTGGGGGGGCTTCAACACTGAAGCTTTCTTT; CDR3 protein: CASSLWGGFNTEAFF
V gene: TRBV7-2; clone size: few; J gene: TRBJ1-1; D gene: TRBD1; CDR3 DNA: TGTGCCAGCAGCTTAGTACGACAGGGCAACACTGAAGCTTTCTTT; CDR3 protein: CASSLVRQGNTEAFF
V gene: TRBV6-5; clone size: NA; J gene: TRBJ2-2; D gene: NA; CDR3 DNA: TGTGCCAGCAAGCCGGGTTACACCGGGGAGCTGTTTTTT; CDR3 protein: CASKPGYTGELFF
V gene: TRBV5-1; clone size: NA; J gene: TRBJ1-2; D gene: NA; CDR3 DNA: TGCGCCAGCAGCTTGGTCGGGTGGGGCGGCGATGGCTACACCTTC; CDR3 protein: CASSLVGWGGDGYTF
V gene: TRBV28; clone size: NA; J gene: TRBJ2-4; D gene: TRBD2; CDR3 DNA: TGTGCCAGTGGGACTAGCGGGAGATTCGGTAGGGCCAAAAACATTCAGTACTTC; CDR3 protein: CASGTSGRFGRAKNIQYF
V gene: TRBV9; clone size: few; J gene: TRBJ1-1; D gene: NA; CDR3 DNA: TGTGCCAGCAGCGAATTACGTAGGAACACTGAAGCTTTCTTT; CDR3 protein: CASSELRRNTEAFF
V gene: TRBV7-9; clone size: once; J gene: TRBJ1-1; D gene: TRBD1; CDR3 DNA: TGTGCCAGCAACCTACAGGGGGCGGATGAAGCTTTCTTT; CDR3 protein: CASNLQGADEAFF
V gene: TRBV4-1; clone size: NA; J gene: TRBJ1-2; D gene: NA; CDR3 DNA: TGCGCCAGCAGCCACGGTGGGGAGGGGTGGTATGGCTACACCTTC; CDR3 protein: CASSHGGEGWYGYTF
V gene: TRBV5-6; clone size: NA; J gene: TRBJ2-6; D gene: NA; CDR3 DNA: TGTGCCAGCAGCTTACAGGGCAACTCTGGGGCCAACGTCCTGACTTTC; CDR3 protein: CASSLQGNSGANVLTF
V gene: TRBV6-1; clone size: NA; J gene: TRBJ2-5; D gene: NA; CDR3 DNA: TGTGCCAGCAGGGATGGACAGATACAAGAGACCCAGTACTTC; CDR3 protein: CASRDGQIQETQYF